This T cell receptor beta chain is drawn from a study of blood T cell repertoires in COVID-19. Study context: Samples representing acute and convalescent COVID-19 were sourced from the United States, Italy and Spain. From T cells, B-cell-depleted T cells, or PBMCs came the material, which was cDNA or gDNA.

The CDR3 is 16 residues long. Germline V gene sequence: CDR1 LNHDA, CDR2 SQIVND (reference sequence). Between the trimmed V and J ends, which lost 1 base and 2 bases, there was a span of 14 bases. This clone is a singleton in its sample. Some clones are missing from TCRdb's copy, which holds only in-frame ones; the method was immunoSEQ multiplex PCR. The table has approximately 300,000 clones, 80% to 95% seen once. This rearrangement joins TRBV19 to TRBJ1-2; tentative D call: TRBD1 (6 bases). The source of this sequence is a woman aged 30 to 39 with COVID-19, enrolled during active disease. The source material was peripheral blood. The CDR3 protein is CASSIVAQGFNYGYTF. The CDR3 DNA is TGTGCCAGTAGTATAGTGGCACAGGGATTCAACTATGGCTACACCTTC.